This TCR beta chain was recovered during a study of control samples from healthy donors and cancer patients. Germline values: CDR1 SGHTA, CDR2 FQGTGA. CDR3 size: 13 residues. V was trimmed by 4 bases and J by 3 bases, leaving 6 bases between them. Here immunoSEQ multiplex PCR was the method, and the copy in TCRdb shows in-frame clones only, minus some. The sample consists of 130,000 or so clones, roughly 92% of them appearing once. This chain joins TRBV7-3 and TRBJ1-4; D not resolved. The sequencing sample was made of blood. The source is a man aged 18 to 35 in good health. The CDR3 loop is CASSSSPNEKLFF. CDR3 nucleotide sequence: TGTGCCAGCAGCTCCAGTCCTAATGAAAAACTGTTTTTT.